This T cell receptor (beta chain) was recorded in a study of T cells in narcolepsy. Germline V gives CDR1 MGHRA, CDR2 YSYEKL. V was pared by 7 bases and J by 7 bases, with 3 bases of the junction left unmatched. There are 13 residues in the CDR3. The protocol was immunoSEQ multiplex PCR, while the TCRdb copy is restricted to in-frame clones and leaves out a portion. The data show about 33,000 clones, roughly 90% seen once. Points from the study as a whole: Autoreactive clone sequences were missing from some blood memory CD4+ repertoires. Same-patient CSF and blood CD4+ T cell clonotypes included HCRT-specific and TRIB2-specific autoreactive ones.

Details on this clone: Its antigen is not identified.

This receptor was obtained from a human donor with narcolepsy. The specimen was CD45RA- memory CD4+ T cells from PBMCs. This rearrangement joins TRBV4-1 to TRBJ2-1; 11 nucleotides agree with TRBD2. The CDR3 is CASTLAGGNEQFF. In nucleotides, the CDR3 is TGCGCCAGCACCCTAGCGGGGGGTAATGAGCAGTTCTTC.